The subject of this entry is one TCR beta chain. What it binds is unknown. Sequencing was performed with immunoSEQ multiplex PCR; in TCRdb, only in-frame clones are kept and a portion is missing. The sample shows 50,000 to 55,000 clones, roughly 90% of them seen only once. This entry comes from a study of chemoradiotherapy in HPV16-positive cancers. Study-wide context: A couple of HPV16-positive patients' cells yielded candidate HPV-specific clones and common motifs.

The CDR3 totals 14 residues. Unmatched junction bases numbered 6, after V lost 4 bases and J lost 5 bases. Germline CDR1 reads SGHNT; CDR2 reads YYREEE (reference sequence). Points from the study as a whole: During treatment, candidate HPV-specific clones and E7-related motifs expanded in tumor. Better recurrence-free survival went with HPV-responsive T-cell expansion in HPV16-positive patients.

The source material was blood, sampled from a patient who underwent chemoradiotherapy. The chain joins TRBV5-4 to TRBJ2-5; 9 nucleotides agree with TRBD1. This receptor was taken from a human donor with HPV-associated anogenital cancer. The CDR3 DNA reads as TGTGCCAGCAGCGTACAGGGGACAGGGGAGACCCAGTACTTC. Translated: CASSVQGTGETQYF.